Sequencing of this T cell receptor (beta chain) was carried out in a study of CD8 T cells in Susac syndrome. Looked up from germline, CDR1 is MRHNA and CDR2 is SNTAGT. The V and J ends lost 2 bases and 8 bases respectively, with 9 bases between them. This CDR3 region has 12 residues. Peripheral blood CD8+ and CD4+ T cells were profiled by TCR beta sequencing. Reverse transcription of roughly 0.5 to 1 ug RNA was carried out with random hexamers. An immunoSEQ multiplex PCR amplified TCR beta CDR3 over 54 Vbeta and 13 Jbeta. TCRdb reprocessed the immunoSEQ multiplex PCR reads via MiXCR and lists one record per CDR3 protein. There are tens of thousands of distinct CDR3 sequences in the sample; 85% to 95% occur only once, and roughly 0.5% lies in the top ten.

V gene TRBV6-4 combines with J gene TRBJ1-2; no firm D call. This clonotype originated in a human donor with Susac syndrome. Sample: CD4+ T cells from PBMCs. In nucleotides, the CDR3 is TGTGCCAGCAGTGACCGCCACGGGGGCTACACCTTC. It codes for CASSDRHGGYTF.